The clone carrying this T cell receptor beta chain came up many times. Its antigen is not identified. These data belong to a study of T cell repertoires in cytomegalovirus infection. Across the whole study: Signatures in public TCR beta sequences pointed to both CMV infection and matching HLA type.

CDR3 length: 15 residues. V lost 2 bases and J 0 bases, leaving 9 bases between the germline ends. In germline, CDR1 is SGHTA, CDR2 FQGNSA. TCRdb called the reads again in MiXCR, with one record for every CDR3 protein. The sample lists 250,000 to 300,000 distinct CDR3 sequences, around 25% occurring once. Notes on the study in general: CMV-specific TCR beta clonotypes restricted by HLA-C were the ones dominating the ex vivo response.

The sample comprised PBMCs. This chain uses TRBV7-2 with TRBJ2-3; no firm D call. This TCR came from a human donor in good health (CMV status not recorded). Some clones in this sample may be carry-over from other donors' samples. CDR3 sequence: CASSLYRTSTDTQYF. DNA for the CDR3: TGTGCCAGCAGCTTATACCGCACTAGCACAGATACGCAGTATTTT.